The 30 T cell receptor beta chains listed next were all sequenced from one sample in a study of blood T cell repertoires in COVID-19. Clones were read by immunoSEQ multiplex PCR, and TCRdb kept only the in-frame ones, dropping some. This table holds about 220,000 clones, over 60% found once. Sequencing was done on a sample of peripheral blood. Receptors originate from an older woman with acute or convalescent COVID-19.

The chain combines TRBV7-3 with TRBJ2-3; 10 positions match TRBD1. The CDR3 is made up of 15 amino acids. V trimming: 5 bases; J trimming: 1 base; junction bases outside the gene matches: 3. The germline CDR1 and CDR2 sequences are SGHTA and FQGTGA. CDR3 protein: CASSQTGGGTDTQYF. In nucleotides, the CDR3 is TGTGCCAGCAGCCAGACAGGGGGCGGCACAGATACGCAGTATTTT.

J is TRBJ2-1 and V is TRBV24-1, with TRBD2 as a possible D gene (7 bases). This CDR3 has 15 amino acids. CDR1 KGHDR and CDR2 SFDVKD come from the germline V gene. Trimming took off 4 bases at V and 7 bases at J, with 16 bases between the two ends. CDR3 in DNA: TGTGCCACCAGTGACCCCGCGGGGGCGCAGAATGAGCAGTTCTTC. Amino acid sequence: CATSDPAGAQNEQFF.

The rearrangement joins TRBV28 to TRBJ1-5, with TRBD1 identical over 10 bases. The CDR3 contains 16 residues. Germline V gene data show CDR1 as MDHEN and CDR2 as SYDVKM. V lost 6 bases to trimming and J lost 2 bases; unmatched junction nucleotides: 7. In DNA, the CDR3 is TGTGCCAGCAGCCAATTGACAGGGGGCGGCAATCAGCCCCAGCATTTT. Its translation: CASSQLTGGGNQPQHF.

V is TRBV2 and J is TRBJ1-1, with 7 bases matching TRBD1. The CDR3 loop spans 13 amino acids. CDR1 is SNHLY and CDR2 is FYNNEI in the germline V gene. Trimming cost V 8 bases and J 5 bases; bases outside gene matches: 8. As DNA, the CDR3 is TGTGCCAGCGAGACAGGGCTCACGACTGAAGCTTTCTTT. Translation gives CASETGLTTEAFF.

This clone was recorded a few times. V usage is TRBV5-4 and J usage is TRBJ2-7; 10 positions match TRBD2. CDR3 length equals 16 residues. The ends lost 0 bases at V and 1 base at J; junction bases unmatched: 4. The germline gives CDR1 SGHNT, CDR2 YYREEE (reference sequence). This chain's CDR3 is CASSLDLAGVSYEQYF. The CDR3 DNA follows: TGTGCCAGCAGCTTGGACCTAGCGGGGGTTTCCTACGAGCAGTACTTC. The full variable domain, with the rest looked up from reference TRBV5-4 and TRBJ2-7, is ETGVTQSPTHLIKTRGQQVTLRCSSQSGHNTVSWYQQALGQGPQFIFQYYREEENGRGNFPPRFSGLQFPNYSSELNVNALELDDSALYLCASSLDLAGVSYEQYFGPGTRLTVT.

The V call is TRBV24-1, the J call TRBJ2-3, with TRBD2 matching 11 bases. The CDR3 is made up of 17 amino acids. Trimming removed 5 bases from V and 5 bases from J; junction bases left unmatched: 11. Germline loops: CDR1 KGHDR, CDR2 SFDVKD. CDR3 nucleotide sequence: TGTGCCACCAGTGGTCCACCCCTAGCGGGGGGAGAAGATACGCAGTATTTT. It codes for CATSGPPLAGGEDTQYF.

J is TRBJ1-1 and V is TRBV6-5, with a weak D call TRBD1 (5 bases). The V end lost 4 bases, the J end lost 6 bases, and 12 bases lay between the germline ends. The germline V gene has CDR1 MNHEY and CDR2 SVGAGI. This CDR3 is 13 amino acids long. CDR3: CASSFRGRSEAFF. The CDR3 DNA sequence: TGTGCCAGCAGTTTTCGGGGGAGGTCTGAAGCTTTCTTT.

The V call is TRBV7-9, the J call TRBJ2-4; TRBD1 is a possible D gene (5 bases). This CDR3 contains 16 residues. The V gene lost 1 base and the J gene lost 3 bases, with 13 bases spanning the gap. Germline CDR1 is SEHNR and CDR2 is FQNEAQ (reference sequence). CDR3: CASSLGEDSFKNIQYF. CDR3 bases: TGTGCCAGCAGCTTAGGGGAAGACAGCTTCAAAAACATTCAGTACTTC.

This chain uses TRBV15 with TRBJ2-1; 9 bases map to TRBD1. CDR1 and CDR2 (germline): LNHNV, YYDKDF (reference sequence). This CDR3 has 14 amino acids. V trimming: 6 bases; J trimming: 7 bases; junction bases outside the gene matches: 7. CDR3 residues: CATSRTGESNEQFF. Here the CDR3 DNA reads TGTGCCACCAGTCGGACAGGGGAGTCGAATGAGCAGTTCTTC.

The chain is built from TRBV10-3 and TRBJ2-2, with 8 bases that match TRBD1. Losses at the gene ends were 5 bases for V and 4 bases for J; bases not matched to a gene: 6. CDR1 ENHRY and CDR2 SYGVKD come from the germline V gene. This CDR3 is built from 15 residues. The CDR3 sequence is CAISITGGATGELFF. CDR3 in DNA: TGTGCCATCAGTATAACAGGGGGTGCCACCGGGGAGCTGTTTTTT.

The V gene is TRBV2, the J gene TRBJ2-2; possibly TRBD2 for D (5 bases). With 6 bases removed from V and 3 bases from J, the gap between germline ends came to 14 bases. From germline, CDR1 is SNHLY and CDR2 FYNNEI. The CDR3 runs to 15 residues. CDR3 amino acids: CASRPPPGDTGELFF. In DNA form, the CDR3 reads TGTGCCAGCAGACCCCCCCCCGGGGACACCGGGGAGCTGTTTTTT.

V and J are TRBV7-2 and TRBJ2-7; 16 bases are a match to TRBD2. The length of the CDR3 is 18 residues. CDR1 and CDR2 from the germline V gene are SGHTA and FQGNSA. V was pared by 4 bases and J by 2 bases, with 8 bases of the junction left unmatched. In DNA, the CDR3 is TGTGCCAGCAGCTCCGCACCGGGACTAGCGGGGGGGGCCTACGAGCAGTACTTC. Translated, it gives CASSSAPGLAGGAYEQYF.

The chain recombines TRBV12-5 with TRBJ2-5, with D perhaps TRBD1 (5 bases). In germline, CDR1 is LGHNT, CDR2 FRNRAP. V was clipped by 8 bases and J by 0 bases, with 7 bases between them. The CDR3 runs 12 residues. The CDR3 here is CASCRDQETQYF. In nucleotides, the CDR3 is TGTGCTAGTTGCAGGGACCAAGAGACCCAGTACTTC. The whole variable domain, filled in from reference TRBV12-5 and TRBJ2-5, reads DARVTQTPRHKVTEMGQEVTMRCQPILGHNTVFWYRQTMMQGLELLAYFRNRAPLDDSGMPKDRFSAEMPDATLATLKIQPSEPRDSAVYFCASCRDQETQYFGPGTRLLVL.

This clone was recorded only once. The rearrangement joins TRBV3-1 (or the pseudogene TRBV3-2) to TRBJ1-2; the D gene is possibly TRBD1 (6 bases). Germline CDR1 reads LGHDT; CDR2 reads YNNKEL (reference sequence). CDR3 size: 15 residues. V lost 4 bases and J lost 0, with 12 bases in between. The DNA of the CDR3 is TGTGCCAGCAGCCTATCTGGACAGTCTAACTATGGCTACACCTTC. Translated: CASSLSGQSNYGYTF.

This chain connects TRBV2 to TRBJ2-2; a weak D match, TRBD2 (7 bases). The CDR3 runs 17 residues. Germline V gene lookup returns CDR1 SNHLY and CDR2 FYNNEI. V was clipped by 3 bases and J by 7 bases, with 21 bases between them. The CDR3 reads CASSDRGASWSVGELFF. DNA for the CDR3: TGTGCCAGCAGTGACCGGGGGGCATCGTGGTCCGTCGGGGAGCTGTTTTTT.

The chain carries TRBV10-2 and TRBJ2-5, with 8 bases lining up with TRBD2. The CDR3 totals 15 residues. V gave up 2 bases and J gave up 1 base; unmatched junction bases: 3. CDR1 is WSHSY and CDR2 is SAAADI in the germline V gene. The CDR3 loop is CASSEGLAGQETQYF. The CDR3 nucleotides read TGCGCCAGCAGTGAGGGGCTAGCGGGCCAAGAGACCCAGTACTTC.

The chain employs TRBV18 and TRBJ2-1; TRBD1 is a possible D gene (6 bases). Germline lookup yields CDR1 KGHSH and CDR2 LQKENI. The CDR3 spans 14 residues. The V end lost 3 bases, the J end lost 7 bases, and 13 bases lay between the germline ends. The CDR3 DNA sequence: TGTGCCAGCTCACCCTCAGGGGACCGGAATGAGCAGTTCTTC. It is translated as CASSPSGDRNEQFF.

The rearrangement joins TRBV9 to TRBJ2-7; TRBD2 is a possible D gene (7 bases). The CDR3 spans 16 residues. The V gene lost 0 bases and the J gene lost 4 bases, with 17 bases spanning the gap. Germline V gene data show CDR1 as SGDLS and CDR2 as YYNGEE. DNA of the CDR3: TGTGCCAGCAGCGTAGGAGGGGGGGGACACCTTTACGAGCAGTACTTC. It codes for CASSVGGGGHLYEQYF. Drawing the rest from reference TRBV9 and TRBJ2-7, the complete variable domain is DSGVTQTPKHLITATGQRVTLRCSPRSGDLSVYWYQQSLDQGLQFLIQYYNGEERAKGNILERFSAQQFPDLHSELNLSSLELGDSALYFCASSVGGGGHLYEQYFGPGTRLTVT.

This chain joins TRBV7-7 and TRBJ2-2, with TRBD2 matching over 8 bases. The CDR3 consists of 17 residues. Unmatched junction bases numbered 6, after V lost 0 bases and J lost 3 bases. Germline V gene sequence: CDR1 SSHAT, CDR2 FNYEAQ (reference sequence). This chain's CDR3 is CASSLAPAGGYTGELFF. The CDR3 DNA is TGTGCCAGCAGCTTAGCGCCCGCGGGGGGTTACACCGGGGAGCTGTTTTTT.

This chain uses TRBV4-3 with TRBJ2-3; D is unresolved. This CDR3 has 15 amino acids. V was pared by 0 bases and J by 0 bases, with 7 bases between. The germline V gene has CDR1 LGHNA and CDR2 YSLEER. The CDR3 is CASSQDYTSTDTQYF. The CDR3 DNA reads TGCGCCAGCAGCCAAGATTATACTAGCACAGATACGCAGTATTTT.

The rearrangement joins TRBV9 to TRBJ1-1, with D perhaps matching TRBD1 (6 bases). The CDR3 extends over 15 amino acids. Per germline, CDR1 SGDLS and CDR2 YYNGEE. V dropped 3 bases and J dropped 3 bases, with 15 bases sitting between them. CDR3 bases: TGTGCCAGCAGCGCCGGGACACTAGTCCACACTGAAGCTTTCTTT. Protein: CASSAGTLVHTEAFF.

The gene calls are TRBV19 and TRBJ1-2; 9 bases fit TRBD1. Germline CDR1 reads LNHDA; CDR2 reads SQIVND (reference sequence). V shed 4 bases, J shed 2 bases, and the junction held 8 bases outside the gene matches. The CDR3 is 16 amino acids. DNA for the CDR3: TGTGCCAGTAGTAAAACCGGGACAGGGAACAACTATGGCTACACCTTC. This translates into CASSKTGTGNNYGYTF.

CDR3 DNA sequence: TGCGCCAGCAGCTTGGACTTCGACACTGAAGCTTTCTTT. Translating it yields CASSLDFDTEAFF. This chain joins TRBV5-1 and TRBJ1-1; D is ambiguous. Germline V CDR1 and CDR2: SGHRS, YFSETQ. The CDR3 has 13 residues. V was clipped by 0 bases and J by 3 bases, with 6 bases between them.

This clone showed up just a few times. The chain carries TRBV24-1 and TRBJ1-2; 8 positions match TRBD1. This CDR3 has 14 residues. V trimming: 4 bases; J trimming: 5 bases; junction bases outside the gene matches: 5. Looked up from germline, CDR1 is KGHDR and CDR2 is SFDVKD. The chain's CDR3 is CATSDPRTGYGYTF. CDR3 sequence (DNA): TGTGCCACCAGTGACCCTCGGACAGGGTATGGCTACACCTTC.

The V and J genes are TRBV11-2 and TRBJ2-2, with 8 bases matching TRBD1. This CDR3 has 17 amino acids. After removal of 5 bases from V and 6 bases from J, the junction contained 14 bases not matched to a gene. The germline gives CDR1 SGHAT, CDR2 FQNNGV. The chain's CDR3 is CASSSTGGFVLSGELFF. The CDR3 coding sequence is TGTGCCAGCAGCAGTACAGGGGGGTTCGTGTTATCCGGGGAGCTGTTTTTT.

This sequence joins TRBV24-1 and TRBJ2-1; 11 bases are a match to TRBD2. The CDR3 is 20 residues long. CDR1 is KGHDR and CDR2 is SFDVKD in the germline V gene. J gave up 0 bases and V 4 bases, and 13 bases lay outside the gene matches. The CDR3 region has the DNA TGTGCCACCAGTGACTCCCCCTGGGTTAGCGGGGGGGTCTCCTACAATGAGCAGTTCTTC. It codes for CATSDSPWVSGGVSYNEQFF.

The rearrangement links TRBV6-2 or TRBV6-3 to TRBJ2-3; D remains ambiguous. CDR1 MNHEY and CDR2 SVGEGT come from the germline V gene. The V end lost 5 bases, the J end lost 2 bases, and 5 bases lay between the germline ends. The CDR3 contains 12 residues. The CDR3 reads CASSPNTDTQYF. The CDR3 region has the DNA TGTGCCAGCAGTCCCAACACAGATACGCAGTATTTT.

This chain uses TRBV18 with TRBJ2-6, with TRBD1 matching over 8 bases. Trimming cost V 6 bases and J 5 bases; bases outside gene matches: 6. Germline V gene data show CDR1 as KGHSH and CDR2 as LQKENI. CDR3 length: 15 amino acids. The chain's CDR3 is CASSPGGARANVLTF. The CDR3 coding sequence is TGTGCCAGCTCTCCAGGGGGCGCTAGGGCCAACGTCCTGACTTTC.

This chain uses TRBV7-8 with TRBJ1-2; D is undetermined. Deletions cut 0 bases from V and 1 base from J, with 21 bases between. The germline V gene has CDR1 SGHVS and CDR2 FQNEAQ. The CDR3 contains 19 residues. CDR3 DNA sequence: TGTGCCAGCAGCTTAGCGCTCCGGCGGGCGGACCGAGATAACTATGGCTACACCTTC. This codes for CASSLALRRADRDNYGYTF. Looking up the rest from reference TRBV7-8 and TRBJ1-2 gives the full variable domain: GAGVSQSPRYKVAKRGQDVALRCDPISGHVSLFWYQQALGQGPEFLTYFQNEAQLDKSGLPSDRFFAERPEGSVSTLKIQRTQQEDSAVYLCASSLALRRADRDNYGYTFGSGTRLTVV.

The CDR3 region has the DNA TGTGCCTGGGGTGCGAGTGCGGACACCATATATTTT. Its translation is CAWGASADTIYF. The genes are TRBV30 and TRBJ1-3; D unclear. Germline CDR1 GTSNPN, CDR2 SVGIG (reference sequence). CDR3 length equals 12 residues. With 5 bases removed from V and 8 bases from J, the gap between germline ends came to 13 bases.